This T cell receptor (beta chain) originates from a study of CD8+ T cells in alopecia areata. Study-wide results and caveats: Higher clonality than in normal scalp was seen in lesional scalp, especially alopecia totalis/universalis.

This clone was detected only a few times. The antigen is not known. cDNA reverse transcribed from extracted RNA served as the sequencing template. The repertoire was sequenced with immunoSEQ multiplex PCR; TCRdb's copy has only in-frame clones and lacks some. This table has 120,000 or so clones, around two fifths appearing once. Sequencing was done on a sample of CD4+ T cells sorted from blood. This clonotype originated in a human donor with alopecia areata.

This CDR3 is CASSPVGGVDTQYF. In DNA form, the CDR3 reads TGTGCCAGCTCACCAGTAGGGGGCGTGGATACGCAGTATTTT. The genes are TRBV18 and TRBJ2-3; TRBD1 matches 7 bases. This CDR3 is 14 amino acids long. With 2 bases clipped from V and 6 bases from J, the junction kept 5 bases outside the gene matches. Per the germline V gene, CDR1 is KGHSH and CDR2 is LQKENI.